This is a list of T cell receptor beta chains from one sample in a study of blood T cells in healthy people across ages. In TCRdb, the 5' RACE reads were re-called with MiXCR into one record per CDR3 protein. This table has about 730,000 distinct CDR3 sequences, about 40% appearing once. The sample comprised blood. Receptors originate from a woman in her sixties in good health. Both conserved end residues are part of each CDR3. A D gene is named only where the DNA matches it firmly. Clone size is stated in some rows and not others, as once, few, many or a class when expanded.

j_gene | d_gene | v_gene | abundance | CDR3nt | CDR3aa
TRBJ2-3 | TRBD2 | TRBV7-8 | - | TGTGCCAGCAGGAGTCGAGCGGGGGGGACCACAGATACGCAGTATTTT | CASRSRAGGTTDTQYF
TRBJ2-4 | - | TRBV7-2 | - | TGTGCCAGTGGCGGGGTGGTCAAAAACATTCAGTACTTC | CASGGVVKNIQYF
TRBJ2-5 | TRBD2 | TRBV6-5 | few | TGTGCCAGCGCAATAGCGGGTGGAGGGACCCAGTACTTC | CASAIAGGGTQYF
TRBJ2-1 | - | TRBV7-9 | - | TGTGCCAGCAGCTATAGCCAATCCTGGGACAATGAGCAGTTCTTC | CASSYSQSWDNEQFF
TRBJ2-6 | - | TRBV12-3/TRBV12-4 | few | TGTGCCAGCAGTTCCGGGCCCACCTCTGGGGCCAACGTCCTGACTTTC | CASSSGPTSGANVLTF
TRBJ1-1 | TRBD1 | TRBV12-3/TRBV12-4 | - | TGTGCCAGCAGTAAAGGACAGGGCACTGAAGCTTTCTTT | CASSKGQGTEAFF
TRBJ2-3 | - | TRBV6-5 | many | TGTGCCAGCAGTTTAGGGGCGGATAGCACAGATACGCAGTATTTT | CASSLGADSTDTQYF
TRBJ1-5 | - | TRBV20-1 | many | TGCAGTGCTAGGGACGGTAATCAGCCCCAGCATTTT | CSARDGNQPQHF
TRBJ2-1 | - | TRBV20-1 | few | TGCAGTGCTAGAAGACAGGAGAAGATGTCGGACAATGAGCAGTTCTTC | CSARRQEKMSDNEQFF
TRBJ2-3 | TRBD1 | TRBV7-2 | - | TGTGCCAGCAGCTTAAGGACAGGGCGGGCAGATACGCAGTATTTT | CASSLRTGRADTQYF
TRBJ1-2 | - | TRBV9 | few | TGTGCCAGCAGCGTAGATGGGGGCAGTGGCTACACCTTC | CASSVDGGSGYTF
TRBJ2-3 | - | TRBV4-3 | few | TGCGCCAGCAGCCAAGGTCTTGGGTACCGGACAGATACGCAGTATTTT | CASSQGLGYRTDTQYF
TRBJ2-7 | TRBD2 | TRBV13 | - | TGTGCCAGCAGCTCCCCGACTAGCGGGAGTATTTACGAGCAGTACTTC | CASSSPTSGSIYEQYF
TRBJ1-4 | - | TRBV6-6 | few | TGTGCCAGCAGTGGGGTGAGGGTGTTTTTT | CASSGVRVFF
TRBJ2-1 | TRBD2 | TRBV3-1 | - | TGTGCCAGCAGCCAAGAGGGACTAGCGGGAAACCCCCCTCGGTTCTTC | CASSQEGLAGNPPRFF
TRBJ2-4 | - | TRBV7-8 | - | TGTGCCAGCAGTCCCGGGGGCCCCGGGCAGTACTTC | CASSPGGPGQYF
TRBJ2-7 | TRBD2 | TRBV4-2 | - | TGTGCCAGCAGCGACCCCACTCGAGCGGGGGGGCCACACGAGCAGTACTTC | CASSDPTRAGGPHEQYF
TRBJ2-5 | TRBD1 | TRBV5-4 | - | TGTGCCAGCAGCACCACCGGGACAGGGGGCTTGGGGTCCCAGTACTTC | CASSTTGTGGLGSQYF
TRBJ1-1 | TRBD1 | TRBV6-2/TRBV6-3 | - | TGTGCCAGCAGTTTTGACAGGGGCGCTGAAGCTTTCTTT | CASSFDRGAEAFF
TRBJ2-7 | - | TRBV5-1 | once | TGCGCCAGCAGCTTGGCGGCGAGCAGGGCGGACAATGAGCAGTACTTC | CASSLAASRADNEQYF